These T cell receptor beta chains were read from a single sample in a study of OX40 agonist ivuxolimab in advanced cancers. The table came from immunoSEQ multiplex PCR; TCRdb's copy has only in-frame clones and leaves some out. The table includes tens of thousands of clones, 80% to 85% detected once. Source: CD4+ or CD8+ T cells sorted from blood, taken in a trial of the OX40 agonist ivuxolimab. These TCRs come from an adult with an advanced solid tumor such as melanoma, head and neck, liver or kidney cancer. CDR3s include the opening cysteine and the closing phenylalanine or tryptophan. D genes are given only for firm matches. Not every row has a clone size; where given, it reads once, few, many or a size class.

TRBV11-1	NA	NA	TRBJ2-5	CASSLTGTWGGGTQYF	TGTGCCAGCAGCTTAACCGGGACCTGGGGGGGCGGGACCCAGTACTTC
TRBV29-1	NA	NA	TRBJ1-1	CSARTGRVTEAFF	TGCAGCGCCCGAACAGGGAGAGTCACTGAAGCTTTCTTT
TRBV19	NA	NA	TRBJ2-5	CASHTYTVGQETQYF	TGTGCCAGCCACACCTACACAGTAGGACAAGAGACCCAGTACTTC
TRBV5-1	NA	NA	TRBJ1-1	CASSLSGQRGTNTEAFF	TGCGCCAGCAGCTTGTCGGGGCAGCGGGGGACGAACACTGAAGCTTTCTTT
TRBV5-6	NA	NA	TRBJ2-7	CASSLKGRLSYEQYF	TGTGCCAGCAGCTTAAAGGGGCGGTTGTCCTACGAGCAGTACTTC
TRBV19	once	TRBD2	TRBJ2-1	CASFQGAGEGEQFF	TGTGCCAGTTTCCAAGGGGCGGGAGAAGGTGAGCAGTTCTTC
TRBV7-9	NA	NA	TRBJ2-6	CASSPLPGLAVSGANVLTF	TGTGCCAGCAGTCCTCTCCCGGGACTCGCGGTATCTGGGGCCAACGTCCTGACTTTC
TRBV5-1	NA	NA	TRBJ2-2	CASCRAQGPTGELFF	TGCGCCAGCTGTCGGGCCCAAGGACCCACCGGGGAGCTGTTTTTT
TRBV29-1	NA	NA	TRBJ2-3	CSVYFQSDTQYF	TGCAGCGTTTATTTCCAGTCAGATACGCAGTATTTT
TRBV30	once	TRBD1	TRBJ1-2	CAWSVGQGDGYTF	TGTGCCTGGAGTGTAGGACAGGGAGACGGCTACACCTTC
TRBV5-4	medium-sized	NA	TRBJ1-1	CASSFSTGNTEAFF	TGTGCCAGCAGCTTCTCGACGGGGAACACTGAAGCTTTCTTT
TRBV30	once	TRBD2	TRBJ2-5	CAWSGPGLAGGETQYF	TGTGCCTGGAGCGGACCGGGACTAGCGGGAGGAGAGACCCAGTACTTC
TRBV10-3	NA	NA	TRBJ1-4	CAISRDGYRTNEKLFF	TGTGCCATCAGTCGGGACGGGTACCGAACTAATGAAAAACTGTTTTTT
TRBV10-3	NA	NA	TRBJ2-7	CAISESEDVADEQYF	TGTGCCATCAGTGAGTCGGAGGACGTGGCTGACGAGCAGTACTTC
TRBV6-5	NA	TRBD2	TRBJ2-1	CASSYSGTSGHNEQFF	TGTGCCAGCAGTTACTCCGGGACTAGCGGACACAATGAGCAGTTCTTC
TRBV6-4	NA	NA	TRBJ2-1	CASTDSRFGKYNEQFF	TGTGCCAGCACAGACTCCCGCTTCGGGAAATACAATGAGCAGTTCTTC
TRBV7-9	NA	TRBD2	TRBJ2-3	CASSLGPSGSLGTQYF	TGTGCCAGCAGCTTAGGTCCTAGCGGATCCCTCGGGACGCAGTATTTT
TRBV7-2	NA	TRBD2	TRBJ2-3	CASSLSGVAGVSTDTQYF	TGTGCCAGCAGCTTATCAGGGGTAGCGGGGGTTAGCACAGATACGCAGTATTTT
TRBV11-2	NA	NA	TRBJ2-1	CASSPLAVSSYNEQFF	TGTGCCAGCAGCCCACTAGCCGTAAGCTCCTACAATGAGCAGTTCTTC
TRBV6-5	NA	NA	TRBJ1-2	CASSNAGGGYTF	TGTGCCAGCAGTAACGCTGGGGGTGGCTACACCTTC
TRBV5-4	NA	NA	TRBJ2-5	CASSFYRQETQYF	TGTGCCAGCAGCTTCTACCGCCAAGAGACCCAGTACTTC
TRBV5-4	NA	TRBD1	TRBJ2-2	CASSLDRGRTGELFF	TGTGCCAGCAGCTTGGACAGGGGTAGGACCGGGGAGCTGTTTTTT
TRBV19	NA	NA	TRBJ2-2	CASSIDGTTGELFF	TGTGCCAGTAGTATAGATGGGACTACCGGGGAGCTGTTTTTT
TRBV9	NA	NA	TRBJ2-3	CASSVGGRGPDTQYF	TGTGCCAGCAGCGTAGGAGGGAGAGGCCCAGATACGCAGTATTTT
TRBV6-4	NA	NA	TRBJ2-3	CASSPLRGDTQYF	TGTGCCAGCAGCCCACTCAGGGGAGATACGCAGTATTTT
TRBV28	NA	TRBD1	TRBJ1-1	CASTLIGGQAFF	TGTGCCAGCACTCTAATAGGGGGCCAAGCTTTCTTT
TRBV14	NA	NA	TRBJ1-3	CASSWGSSGNTIYF	TGTGCCAGCAGCTGGGGCTCCTCTGGAAACACCATATATTTT
TRBV28	once	TRBD2	TRBJ2-5	CASSPSSGSGGETQYF	TGTGCCAGCAGCCCCAGCAGCGGGAGTGGGGGGGAGACCCAGTACTTC
TRBV9	NA	TRBD1	TRBJ2-2	CASSAFLSTGAGELFF	TGTGCCAGCAGCGCCTTCCTATCGACAGGGGCCGGGGAGCTGTTTTTT
TRBV11-3	NA	TRBD2	TRBJ2-1	CASSPGLAGVGEQFF	TGTGCCAGCAGCCCGGGACTAGCGGGAGTTGGTGAGCAGTTCTTC
TRBV4-1	once	TRBD2	TRBJ2-3	CASSPQGLAGGQVDTQYF	TGCGCCAGCAGCCCCCAAGGACTAGCGGGGGGGCAAGTAGATACGCAGTATTTT
TRBV27	NA	NA	TRBJ1-6	CASSSSGGPLHF	TGTGCCAGCAGTTCCTCGGGAGGGCCCCTCCACTTT
TRBV10-2	NA	NA	TRBJ1-5	CASSDPMWGGNQPQHF	TGCGCCAGCAGTGATCCTATGTGGGGCGGCAATCAGCCCCAGCATTTT
TRBV6-1	once	TRBD1	TRBJ1-5	CASHRDRGLNQPQHF	TGTGCCAGTCACCGGGACAGGGGGCTTAATCAGCCCCAGCATTTT
TRBV10-3	NA	TRBD2	TRBJ2-5	CAISDGLAGAHQETQYF	TGTGCCATCAGTGACGGGCTAGCGGGGGCACATCAAGAGACCCAGTACTTC
TRBV11-2	NA	NA	TRBJ1-1	CASIKGRHNTEAFF	TGTGCCAGCATCAAGGGACGGCACAACACTGAAGCTTTCTTT